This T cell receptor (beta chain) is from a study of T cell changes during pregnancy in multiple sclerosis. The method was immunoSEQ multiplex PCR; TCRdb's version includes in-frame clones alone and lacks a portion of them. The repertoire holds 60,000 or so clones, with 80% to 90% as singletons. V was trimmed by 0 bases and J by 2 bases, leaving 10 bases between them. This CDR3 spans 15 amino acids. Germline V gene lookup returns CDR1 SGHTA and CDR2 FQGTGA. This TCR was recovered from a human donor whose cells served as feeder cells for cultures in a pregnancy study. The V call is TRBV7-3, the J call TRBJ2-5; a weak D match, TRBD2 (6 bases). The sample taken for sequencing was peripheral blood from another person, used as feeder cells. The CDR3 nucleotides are TGTGCCAGCAGCTTAACCGGGACTTCGCAAGAGACCCAGTACTTC. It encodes CASSLTGTSQETQYF.